This TCR beta chain was captured by sequencing in a study of OX40 agonist ivuxolimab in advanced cancers. Data came from immunoSEQ multiplex PCR; TCRdb stores just in-frame clones and leaves some out. In the table there are 75,000 to 90,000 clones, 84% of which are singletons. CDR1 is SGHRS and CDR2 is YFSETQ in the germline V gene. V dropped 4 bases and J dropped 3 bases, with 8 bases sitting between them. CDR3 length: 13 residues. The specimen comprised CD4+ or CD8+ T cells sorted from blood, sampled in a trial of the OX40 agonist ivuxolimab. The rearrangement links TRBV5-1 to TRBJ1-5; D remains unclear. The clonotype was recovered from an adult with an advanced solid tumor such as melanoma, head and neck, liver or kidney cancer. The CDR3 DNA reads TGCGCCAGCAGCATTGGGCCCAATCAGCCCCAGCATTTT. Protein: CASSIGPNQPQHF.